Sequencing of this TCR beta chain was carried out in a study of blood T cell repertoires in COVID-19. Background on the study: There were acute and convalescent COVID-19 samples, and they came from the United States, Italy and Spain. T cells, B-cell-depleted T cells, or PBMCs supplied cDNA or gDNA.

Methods used by the authors: Estimated nucleated cell counts came from reference gene primer amplification. Sequencing was performed with immunoSEQ multiplex PCR; in TCRdb, only in-frame clones are kept and a portion is missing. The V and J calls and clone size are taken from that table; D and trimming were inferred from the DNA. The data contain over 350,000 clones, approximately 90% of them seen just once; the ten biggest clones take up approximately 1.4%. The CDR3 runs 11 residues. In germline, CDR1 is ENHRY, CDR2 SYGVKD. V was shortened by 10 bases and J by 3 bases, with 9 bases between the two germline ends.

The sequencing input was peripheral blood. V and J are TRBV10-3 and TRBJ1-1; D is uncertain. The receptor was isolated from a woman aged 25 to 39 with active or convalescent COVID-19. CDR3 nucleotide sequence: TGTGCCACCATTTTTGACACTGAAGCTTTCTTT. Its translation: CATIFDTEAFF.